This T cell receptor beta chain was sequenced for a study of blood T cell repertoires in COVID-19. Overall study context: COVID-19 samples collected from the United States, Italy and Spain covered acute and convalescent phases. PBMCs, B-cell-depleted T cells, or T cells provided the cDNA or gDNA that made up the material.

Deletions cut 2 bases from V and 4 bases from J, with 8 bases between. CDR3 size: 13 residues. The germline CDR1 and CDR2 sequences are SGHAT and FQDESV (reference sequence). In the original analysis: Amplified reference gene primers provided the basis for estimating nucleated cell counts. Profiled with immunoSEQ multiplex PCR; TCRdb holds only in-frame clones, not every one. D and trimming were read from the DNA, whereas the V and J calls and clone size are those reported in that table. The top ten clones hold about 11% of a sample with approximately 96,000 clones, roughly 80% of them seen once. Sequenced: peripheral blood. The rearrangement joins TRBV11-1 to TRBJ1-1, with D perhaps TRBD1 (6 bases). This sequence was found in a woman of 80 years or more with acute or convalescent COVID-19. For the CDR3, the DNA is TGTGCCAGCAGCTTAACAGGGACCACTGAAGCTTTCTTT. Its protein is CASSLTGTTEAFF. Supplemented by reference TRBV11-1 and TRBJ1-1, the full variable domain reads EAEVAQSPRYKITEKSQAVAFWCDPISGHATLYWYRQILGQGPELLVQFQDESVVDDSQLPKDRFSAERLKGVDSTLKIQPAELGDSAMYLCASSLTGTTEAFFGQGTRLTVV.